This T cell receptor beta chain was observed in a study of blood T cell repertoires in COVID-19. Study-level background: Sources were T cells, B-cell-depleted T cells, or PBMCs; the material itself was cDNA or gDNA.

The table came from immunoSEQ multiplex PCR; TCRdb's copy has only in-frame clones and leaves some out. The repertoire holds about 300,000 clones, with roughly 90% as singletons. Seattle patient enrollment occurred during active infection, with longitudinal follow-up thereafter. The CDR3 extends over 16 amino acids. The ends lost 0 bases at V and 2 bases at J; junction bases unmatched: 4. The V gene's germline CDR1 is MNHEY and CDR2 SVGEGT. This chain uses TRBV6-2 or TRBV6-3 with TRBJ2-5; 9 nucleotides align to TRBD2. Sequencing input: peripheral blood. This sequence was found in a woman in her twenties or thirties with COVID-19, enrolled during active disease. The CDR3 spells CASSYSSSGGQETQYF. Here the CDR3 DNA reads TGTGCCAGCAGTTACTCGTCCAGCGGGGGGCAAGAGACCCAGTACTTC.